These 7 T cell receptor beta chains were all obtained from the same sample, sequenced in a study of T cell repertoires in cytomegalovirus infection. TCRdb redid the calling of the reads with MiXCR, one entry per CDR3 protein. Among some 280,000 distinct CDR3 sequences listed, approximately 15% were seen once. Material for sequencing was PBMCs. These TCRs come from a human donor in good health (CMV status not recorded). Some clones in this sample may be carry-over from other donors' samples.

The chain combines TRBV3-1 with TRBJ2-7, with 12 bases fitting TRBD2. The V and J ends lost 1 base and 1 base, in that order; junction bases with no gene match: 2. Germline V gene data show CDR1 as LGHDT and CDR2 as YNNKEL (reference sequence). The CDR3 is 16 residues long. CDR3 DNA: TGTGCCAGCAGCCAAGGGACTAGCGGGAAATCCTACGAGCAGTACTTC. It yields the protein CASSQGTSGKSYEQYF.

The chain carries TRBV11-2 and TRBJ2-5; tentative D call: TRBD2 (6 bases). Trimming stripped 2 bases from V and 0 bases from J, with 16 bases between. Germline assignment: CDR1 SGHAT and CDR2 FQNNGV. The CDR3 is 17 residues long. The CDR3 DNA is TGTGCCAGCAGCTTACTGGGGACTTCTCAGTACCAAGAGACCCAGTACTTC. It translates to CASSLLGTSQYQETQYF.

This clonotype was picked up many times. For the CDR3, the DNA is TGTGCCAGCAGGCTGCCTACAGGACCCCCCACAGATACGCAGTATTTT. It yields the protein CASRLPTGPPTDTQYF. The rearrangement joins TRBV28 to TRBJ2-3; weak D call: TRBD1 (5 bases). Germline CDR1 and CDR2: MDHEN and SYDVKM. Trimming left V 6 bases short and J 2 bases short, with 18 bases between. The CDR3 has 16 residues.

This clonotype was seen many times. The chain employs TRBV7-9 and TRBJ1-1, with a possible D match to TRBD1 (6 bases). V was shortened by 5 bases and J by 1 base, with 17 bases between the two germline ends. Germline lookup yields CDR1 SEHNR and CDR2 FQNEAQ (reference sequence). The CDR3 length is 16 residues. The DNA of the CDR3 is TGTGCCAGCAGCCCCCTATGGACAGCGCAGAACACTGAAGCTTTCTTT. Translating it yields CASSPLWTAQNTEAFF.

The J gene is TRBJ2-7, the V gene TRBV3-1, with D unresolved. V shed 0 bases and J shed 2 bases, with 14 bases lying between them. Germline CDR1 and CDR2: LGHDT and YNNKEL (reference sequence). This CDR3 is built from 16 residues. CDR3: CASSQEAPGRAYEQYF. DNA for the CDR3: TGTGCCAGCAGCCAAGAAGCTCCCGGACGAGCCTACGAGCAGTACTTC.

V is TRBV28 and J is TRBJ2-1; 7 bases line up with TRBD1. The CDR3 extends over 17 amino acids. Germline assignment: CDR1 MDHEN and CDR2 SYDVKM. Unmatched junction bases numbered 20, after V lost 6 bases and J lost 9 bases. Here the CDR3 reads CASSYNTNRGDYSEQFF. CDR3 DNA: TGTGCCAGCAGCTATAACACAAACAGGGGAGACTATAGTGAGCAGTTCTTC.

This clonotype has a count of ten or more. The gene calls are TRBV7-2 and TRBJ1-3; D perhaps matches TRBD1 (6 bases). With 5 bases removed from V and 2 bases from J, the gap between germline ends came to 16 bases. Germline V gene sequence: CDR1 SGHTA, CDR2 FQGNSA. The CDR3 consists of 16 residues. The CDR3 bases are TGTGCCAGCAGCCCTAAAGGAACAGGGACTGGAAACACCATATATTTT. This sequence encodes CASSPKGTGTGNTIYF.